A single sample gave rise to the 9 T cell receptor beta chains below, sequenced in a study of cytomegalovirus exposure and HLA in healthy donors. Data came from immunoSEQ multiplex PCR; TCRdb stores just in-frame clones and leaves some out. The table shows about 110,000 clones, with about 85% occurring only once. The specimen sequenced was PBMCs. These TCRs come from a woman aged 18-30 years in good health and CMV-seronegative.

V usage is TRBV5-8 and J usage is TRBJ2-7, with D perhaps matching TRBD2 (6 bases). V dropped 7 bases and J dropped 2 bases, with 13 bases sitting between them. Germline-derived CDR1 and CDR2 are SGHTS and YDEGEE. This CDR3 contains 13 residues. For the CDR3, the DNA is TGTGCCAGCCGAGGTCGGGGGACCTACGAGCAGTACTTC. It translates to CASRGRGTYEQYF.

The J gene is TRBJ2-1, the V gene TRBV4-2; perhaps TRBD1 as D (6 bases). The CDR3 length is 14 residues. Trimming cost V 3 bases and J 1 base, with 7 bases left between them. Germline values: CDR1 LGHNA, CDR2 YNFKEQ. The CDR3 loop reads CASSQGASYNEQFF. The CDR3 DNA follows: TGTGCCAGCAGCCAGGGGGCATCCTACAATGAGCAGTTCTTC.

This sequence joins TRBV19 and TRBJ1-1, with unresolved D. This CDR3 comprises 13 residues. Trimming stripped 6 bases from V and 4 bases from J, with 12 bases between. Germline CDR1 LNHDA, CDR2 SQIVND (reference sequence). CDR3 protein: CASSPHSGTEAFF. CDR3 bases: TGTGCCAGTAGCCCTCACTCGGGCACTGAAGCTTTCTTT.

In its sample, this clone was seen many times. The chain couples TRBV21-1 to TRBJ1-1; no DNA check was done on the table's D call, TRBD1. TRBV21-1 is termed a pseudogene. The CDR3 sequence is 12 residues long. CDR3: CASSPGNTEAFF. CDR3 in DNA: TGTGCCAGCAGCCCAGGAAACACTGAAGCTTTCTTT.

The chain couples TRBV13 to TRBJ2-1; 11 bases align to TRBD2. The CDR3 covers 15 residues. Trimming removed 4 bases from V and 9 bases from J; junction bases left unmatched: 8. The germline V gene has CDR1 PRHDT and CDR2 FYEKMQ (reference sequence). CDR3 in DNA: TGTGCCAGCAGCTCCCAGACTAGCGGGGTACTTGAGCAGTTCTTC. Amino acids: CASSSQTSGVLEQFF.

The V and J genes are TRBV5-1 and TRBJ2-1; D might be TRBD2 (6 bases). CDR1 and CDR2 (germline): SGHRS, YFSETQ. Trimming removed 1 base from V and 7 bases from J, with 9 bases in between. CDR3 length equals 13 residues. The CDR3 protein is CASSLTTRNEQFF. In DNA, the CDR3 is TGCGCCAGCAGCTTGACGACTAGAAATGAGCAGTTCTTC.

The chain carries TRBV13 and TRBJ2-1; perhaps TRBD2 as D (5 bases). This CDR3 has 15 amino acids. V dropped 4 bases and J dropped 5 bases, with 15 bases sitting between them. Germline V gene data show CDR1 as PRHDT and CDR2 as FYEKMQ (reference sequence). The DNA for the CDR3 is TGTGCCAGCAGCTCCCCCCCGGGGAGCCACAATGAGCAGTTCTTC. As protein: CASSSPPGSHNEQFF.

J is TRBJ1-1 and V is TRBV10-2; D perhaps matches TRBD1 (6 bases). Germline loops: CDR1 WSHSY, CDR2 SAAADI. The CDR3 contains 14 residues. Trimming stripped 8 bases from V and 1 base from J, with 14 bases between. The CDR3 here is CASRKGGSNTEAFF. In DNA, the CDR3 is TGCGCCAGCCGAAAAGGGGGTTCGAACACTGAAGCTTTCTTT.

This chain's CDR3 is CASSLGSGGHGIRRPETQYF. Here the CDR3 DNA reads TGCGCCAGCAGCTTGGGAAGCGGGGGCCACGGTATAAGGCGTCCGGAGACCCAGTACTTC. The chain couples TRBV5-1 to TRBJ2-5; 8 bases match TRBD2. Germline V gene data show CDR1 as SGHRS and CDR2 as YFSETQ. CDR3 size: 20 residues. After removal of 0 bases from V and 5 bases from J, the junction contained 21 bases not matched to a gene.